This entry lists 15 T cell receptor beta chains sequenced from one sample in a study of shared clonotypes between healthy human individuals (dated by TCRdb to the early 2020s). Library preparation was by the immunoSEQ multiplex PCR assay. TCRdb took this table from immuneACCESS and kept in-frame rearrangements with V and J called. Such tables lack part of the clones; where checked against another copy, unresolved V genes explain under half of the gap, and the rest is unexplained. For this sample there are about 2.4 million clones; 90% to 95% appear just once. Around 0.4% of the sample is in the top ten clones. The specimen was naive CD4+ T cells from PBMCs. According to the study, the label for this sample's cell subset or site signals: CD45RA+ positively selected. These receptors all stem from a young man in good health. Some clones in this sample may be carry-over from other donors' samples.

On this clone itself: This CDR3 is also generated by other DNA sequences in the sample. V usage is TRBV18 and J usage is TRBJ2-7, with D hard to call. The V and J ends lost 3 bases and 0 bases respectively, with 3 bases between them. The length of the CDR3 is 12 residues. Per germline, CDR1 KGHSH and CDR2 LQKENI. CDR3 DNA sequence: TGTGCCAGCTCACCTACCTCCTACGAGCAGTACTTC. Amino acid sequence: CASSPTSYEQYF.

The DNA of the CDR3 is TGTGCCAGCAGCCCCAGTGGGGGCAGCACAGATACGCAGTATTTT. Protein product: CASSPSGGSTDTQYF. The chain has TRBV7-9 and TRBJ2-3, with D possibly matching TRBD1 (6 bases). V lost 5 bases to trimming and J lost 0 bases, with 12 bases between them. CDR1 is SEHNR, CDR2 FQNEAQ, per germline (reference sequence). This CDR3 contains 15 residues.

This CDR3 reads CASSLKGGGYGYTF. The DNA for the CDR3 is TGTGCCAGCAGTTTGAAAGGGGGAGGGTATGGCTACACCTTC. This chain links TRBV28 with TRBJ1-2, with D possibly being TRBD1 (6 bases). CDR1 and CDR2 from the germline V gene are MDHEN and SYDVKM. This CDR3 has 14 residues. Trimming shortened V by 3 bases and J by 5 bases, and 13 bases separated the two germline ends.

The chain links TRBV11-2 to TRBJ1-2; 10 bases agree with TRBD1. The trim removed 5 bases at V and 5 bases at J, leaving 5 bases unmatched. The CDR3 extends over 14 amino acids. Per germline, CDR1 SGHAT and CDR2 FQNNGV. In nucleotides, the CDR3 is TGTGCCAGCAGCCTCCGGGACAGGGGATATGGCTACACCTTC. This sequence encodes CASSLRDRGYGYTF.

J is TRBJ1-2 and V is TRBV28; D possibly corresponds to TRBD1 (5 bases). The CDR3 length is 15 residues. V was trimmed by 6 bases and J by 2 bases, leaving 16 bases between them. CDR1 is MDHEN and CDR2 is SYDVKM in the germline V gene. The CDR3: CASRAGQGRNYGYTF. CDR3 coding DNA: TGTGCCAGCAGGGCCGGGCAGGGTAGGAACTATGGCTACACCTTC.

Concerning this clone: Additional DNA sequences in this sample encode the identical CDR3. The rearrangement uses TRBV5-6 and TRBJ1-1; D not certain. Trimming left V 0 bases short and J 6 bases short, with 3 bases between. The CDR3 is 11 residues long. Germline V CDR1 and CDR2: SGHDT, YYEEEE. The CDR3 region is CASSLAAEAFF. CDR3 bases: TGTGCCAGCAGCTTGGCCGCTGAAGCTTTCTTT.

DNA for the CDR3: TGTGCCAGCAGTGAAGTAGCGGGAGGCGCAGATACGCAGTATTTT. Its translation: CASSEVAGGADTQYF. The chain carries TRBV6-4 and TRBJ2-3; 10 nucleotides agree with TRBD2. V dropped 3 bases and J dropped 4; count of bases not matched to a gene: 4. CDR1 MRHNA and CDR2 SNTAGT come from the germline V gene. The CDR3 is 15 residues long.

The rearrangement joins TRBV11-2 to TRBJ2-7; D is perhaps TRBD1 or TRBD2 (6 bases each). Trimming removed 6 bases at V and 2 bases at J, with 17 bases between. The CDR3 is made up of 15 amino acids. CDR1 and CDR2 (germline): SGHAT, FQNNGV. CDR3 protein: CASSWTQGGTYEQYF. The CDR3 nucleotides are TGTGCCAGCAGTTGGACACAGGGAGGTACCTACGAGCAGTACTTC.

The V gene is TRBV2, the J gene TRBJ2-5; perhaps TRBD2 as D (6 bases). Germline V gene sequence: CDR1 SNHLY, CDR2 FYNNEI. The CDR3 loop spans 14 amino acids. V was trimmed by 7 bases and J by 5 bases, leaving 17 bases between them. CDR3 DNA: TGTGCCAGCACCCTTGAGAGAGGAGGGGAGACCCAGTACTTC. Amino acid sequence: CASTLERGGETQYF.

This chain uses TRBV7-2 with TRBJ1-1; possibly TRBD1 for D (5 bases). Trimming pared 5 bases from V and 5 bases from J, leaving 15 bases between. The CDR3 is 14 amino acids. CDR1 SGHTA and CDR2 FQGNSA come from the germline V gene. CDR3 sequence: CASSTRGVGTEAFF. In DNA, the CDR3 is TGTGCCAGCAGCACCCGGGGGGTGGGTACTGAAGCTTTCTTT.

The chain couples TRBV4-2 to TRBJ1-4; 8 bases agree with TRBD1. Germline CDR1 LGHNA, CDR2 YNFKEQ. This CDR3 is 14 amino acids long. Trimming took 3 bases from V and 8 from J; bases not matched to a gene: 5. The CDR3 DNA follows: TGTGCCAGCAGCCAGAGGACAGGGAGGGAAAAACTGTTTTTT. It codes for CASSQRTGREKLFF.

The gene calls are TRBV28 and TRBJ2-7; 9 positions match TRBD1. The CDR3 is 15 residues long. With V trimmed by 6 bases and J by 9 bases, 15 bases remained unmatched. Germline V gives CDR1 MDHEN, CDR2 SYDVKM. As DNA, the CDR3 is TGTGCCAGCAGGCCCCCCCCGGGACAGGGCGTCGGGCAGTACTTC. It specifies CASRPPPGQGVGQYF.

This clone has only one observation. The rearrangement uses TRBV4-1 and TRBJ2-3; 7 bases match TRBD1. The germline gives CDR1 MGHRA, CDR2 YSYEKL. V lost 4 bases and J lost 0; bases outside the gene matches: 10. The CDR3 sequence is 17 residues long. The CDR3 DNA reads TGCGCCAGCAGCCTCCGCCTGGGACAGACTAGCACAGATACGCAGTATTTT. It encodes CASSLRLGQTSTDTQYF.

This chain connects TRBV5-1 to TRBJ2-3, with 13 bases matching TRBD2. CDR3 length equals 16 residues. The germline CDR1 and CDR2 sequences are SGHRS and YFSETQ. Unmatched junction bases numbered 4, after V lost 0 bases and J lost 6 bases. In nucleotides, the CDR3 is TGCGCCAGCAGCTTGGCCACTAGCGGGAGGGTGGATACGCAGTATTTT. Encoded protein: CASSLATSGRVDTQYF.

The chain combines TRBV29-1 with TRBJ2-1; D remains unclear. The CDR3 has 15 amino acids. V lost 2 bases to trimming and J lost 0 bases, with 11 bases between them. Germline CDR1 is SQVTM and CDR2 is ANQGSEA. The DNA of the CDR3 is TGCAGCGTTGAATTTGCGCGGAGCTCCTACAATGAGCAGTTCTTC. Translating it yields CSVEFARSSYNEQFF.